This T cell receptor (beta chain) is from a study of a mutant IDH1 vaccine in newly diagnosed glioma. Study-wide background: Investigators started vaccination 4-6 weeks after radiotherapy alone, or with temozolomide cycles.

Measured with immunoSEQ multiplex PCR; TCRdb has only the in-frame clones, and not every one. The sample has roughly 120,000 clones; about 80% are singletons. The CDR3 spans 15 residues. Trimming took 0 bases from V and 3 from J, leaving 10 bases between them. Germline values: CDR1 SGHKS, CDR2 YYEKEE (reference sequence). Note on this clone: Its antigen is not identified.

Time point given: week 11, during vaccination. Vaccination used 300 ug of mutant IDH1 20-mer peptide per dose, with topical imiquimod. New WHO grade 3 or 4 astrocytomas that were IDH1-mutant and ATRX-lost occurred in the donors. The sequence was collected from a middle-aged man with glioma. This chain uses TRBV5-5 with TRBJ2-1; D may be TRBD1 or TRBD2 (6 bases each). The sequences come from PBMCs, collected from a glioma patient whose treatment included an IDH1 peptide vaccine. CDR3 amino acids: CASSLGAGHYNEQFF. The CDR3 region has the DNA TGTGCCAGCAGCTTGGGGGCGGGACACTACAATGAGCAGTTCTTC.